The 17 T cell receptor beta chains below were found in one sample sequenced in a study of blood T cell repertoires in COVID-19. Sequencing was performed with immunoSEQ multiplex PCR; in TCRdb, only in-frame clones are kept and a portion is missing. The table has some 240,000 clones, roughly 92% seen once. What was sequenced was peripheral blood. The receptors derive from a man aged 55 to 69 with COVID-19, enrolled during active disease.

CDR3 DNA sequence: TGTGCCAGCAGTTCAGACCGCCGGGACAATGGCTACACCTTC. This encodes CASSSDRRDNGYTF. This chain joins TRBV6-6 and TRBJ1-2, with D possibly TRBD1 on 6 matching bases. CDR3 length equals 14 residues. Trimming left V 4 bases short and J 6 bases short, with 15 bases between. The germline V gene encodes CDR1 MNHNY and CDR2 SVGAGI (reference sequence).

The genes are TRBV5-6 and TRBJ1-3; no firm D call. From germline, CDR1 is SGHDT and CDR2 YYEEEE. V lost 3 bases and J 0 bases, leaving 13 bases between the germline ends. The CDR3 loop spans 16 amino acids. CDR3 protein: CASSSNLTPSGNTIYF. The CDR3 nucleotides are TGTGCCAGCAGCTCGAATCTTACACCCTCTGGAAACACCATATATTTT.

The CDR3: CASRTRTGNGGYTF. In DNA form, the CDR3 reads TGTGCCAGCAGGACTCGGACAGGGAATGGTGGCTACACCTTC. The J gene is TRBJ1-2, the V gene TRBV28; TRBD1 agrees at 8 bases. Germline lookup yields CDR1 MDHEN and CDR2 SYDVKM. The V gene end was trimmed by 6 bases and the J gene end by 7 bases; junction bases not matched to a gene: 10. CDR3 length equals 14 residues.

This sequence joins TRBV5-1 and TRBJ2-3; D is possibly TRBD2 (6 bases). V lost 5 bases to trimming and J lost 0 bases, with 13 bases between them. CDR1 is SGHRS and CDR2 is YFSETQ in the germline V gene. The CDR3 extends over 15 amino acids. CDR3 sequence: CASRYSGTSTDTQYF. The CDR3 region has the DNA TGCGCCAGCAGATATAGCGGAACTAGCACAGATACGCAGTATTTT.

This rearrangement joins TRBV5-4 to TRBJ2-6; 7 bases are a match to TRBD1. Trimming at V came to 3 bases and at J to 6 bases, leaving 6 bases not matched to a gene. The CDR3 sequence is 15 residues long. Germline lookup yields CDR1 SGHNT and CDR2 YYREEE (reference sequence). The CDR3 spells CASSSGQPQANVLTF. In DNA, the CDR3 is TGTGCCAGCAGCTCGGGACAGCCCCAGGCCAACGTCCTGACTTTC.

This rearrangement joins TRBV7-2 to TRBJ1-3; no definite D call. Trimming pared 5 bases from V and 0 bases from J, leaving 8 bases between. Germline assignment: CDR1 SGHTA and CDR2 FQGNSA. CDR3 size: 14 residues. CDR3 region: CASSPEYSGNTIYF. In DNA form, the CDR3 reads TGTGCCAGCAGCCCAGAATACTCTGGAAACACCATATATTTT.

The chain employs TRBV21-1 and TRBJ1-5; the table's D call, TRBD1, has no DNA check behind it. TRBV21-1 is tagged as a pseudogene. The CDR3 loop spans 15 amino acids. CDR3 coding DNA: TGTGCCAGCAGCAAAAGACAGGGACTCAATCAGCCCCAGCATTTT. Its protein product is CASSKRQGLNQPQHF.

The chain has TRBV5-1 and TRBJ2-7; 7 bases line up with TRBD2. This CDR3 is 15 amino acids long. J gave up 6 bases and V 1 base, and 10 bases lay outside the gene matches. CDR1 is SGHRS, CDR2 YFSETQ, per germline. The CDR3 region has the DNA TGCGCCAGCAGCTTGAAGGCTAGCGGTCTCAGCGAGCAGTACTTC. Its translation: CASSLKASGLSEQYF.

This chain connects TRBV3-1 (or the pseudogene TRBV3-2) to TRBJ1-4; the D is unclear. CDR3 length equals 14 residues. Trimming took 4 bases from V and 8 from J, leaving 14 bases between them. Germline CDR1 LGHDT, CDR2 YNNKEL (reference sequence). CDR3 sequence: CASSPAPGGEKLFF. CDR3 sequence (DNA): TGTGCCAGCAGCCCCGCCCCGGGTGGGGAAAAACTGTTTTTT.

The chain has TRBV2 and TRBJ1-2, with D perhaps TRBD1 (5 bases). The CDR3 covers 15 residues. The germline CDR1 and CDR2 sequences are SNHLY and FYNNEI. The V end was cut by 6 bases, the J end by 5 bases, with 19 bases between. Here the CDR3 DNA reads TGTGCCAGCAGGGAGGGCCCGGGGGAAAAGTATGGCTACACCTTC. This translates into CASREGPGEKYGYTF.

This CDR3 reads CASSSTGGTEAFF. CDR3 DNA: TGTGCCAGCAGTTCCACAGGGGGTACTGAAGCTTTCTTT. The chain recombines TRBV6-5 with TRBJ1-1; 8 nucleotides line up with TRBD1. The CDR3 loop spans 13 amino acids. Losses at the gene ends were 4 bases for V and 5 bases for J; bases not matched to a gene: 3. Germline V gene data show CDR1 as MNHEY and CDR2 as SVGAGI.

The chain has TRBV9 and TRBJ2-1; weak D call: TRBD2 (6 bases). Germline V gene lookup returns CDR1 SGDLS and CDR2 YYNGEE. The CDR3 consists of 16 residues. V was pared by 0 bases and J by 4 bases, with 14 bases between. The CDR3 loop reads CASSVGPSGGYNEQFF. CDR3 bases: TGTGCCAGCAGCGTAGGGCCCTCAGGAGGGTACAATGAGCAGTTCTTC. Using reference TRBV9 and TRBJ2-1 for the parts outside the CDR3, the full variable domain is DSGVTQTPKHLITATGQRVTLRCSPRSGDLSVYWYQQSLDQGLQFLIQYYNGEERAKGNILERFSAQQFPDLHSELNLSSLELGDSALYFCASSVGPSGGYNEQFFGPGTRLTVL.

This clone was seen a single time. V and J are TRBV29-1 and TRBJ1-2, with a weak D call TRBD1 (6 bases). Per the germline V gene, CDR1 is SQVTM and CDR2 is ANQGSEA. CDR3 size: 15 residues. The V end was cut by 8 bases, the J end by 2 bases, with 21 bases between. CDR3 sequence: CSTETGTGRNYGYTF. The CDR3 nucleotides are TGCAGCACAGAAACAGGCACAGGGCGAAACTATGGCTACACCTTC.

The chain joins TRBV11-2 to TRBJ2-7; 9 bases fit TRBD1. With 4 bases clipped from V and 1 base from J, the junction kept 5 bases outside the gene matches. The germline CDR1 and CDR2 sequences are SGHAT and FQNNGV. The CDR3 sequence is 15 residues long. The CDR3 spells CASSYGQGISYEQYF. The DNA for the CDR3 is TGTGCCAGCAGCTACGGACAGGGGATTTCCTACGAGCAGTACTTC.

This chain uses TRBV2 with TRBJ2-2; 8 nucleotides align to TRBD2. The CDR3 covers 15 residues. Germline lookup yields CDR1 SNHLY and CDR2 FYNNEI. Trimming took 8 bases from V and 5 from J; bases not matched to a gene: 10. CDR3 region: CASQTGLGGTGELFF. CDR3 sequence (DNA): TGTGCCAGCCAAACGGGACTAGGGGGAACCGGGGAGCTGTTTTTT.

The chain joins TRBV9 to TRBJ2-7; maybe TRBD2 (5 bases). CDR3 length: 13 residues. Trimming left V 4 bases short and J 6 bases short, with 14 bases between. Germline assignment: CDR1 SGDLS and CDR2 YYNGEE. The CDR3 reads CASSPGLISEQYF. The CDR3 DNA reads as TGTGCCAGCAGCCCCGGACTTATCTCCGAGCAGTACTTC. The variable domain in full, with the rest retrieved from reference TRBV9 and TRBJ2-7, is DSGVTQTPKHLITATGQRVTLRCSPRSGDLSVYWYQQSLDQGLQFLIQYYNGEERAKGNILERFSAQQFPDLHSELNLSSLELGDSALYFCASSPGLISEQYFGPGTRLTVT.

This sequence joins TRBV3-1 (or the pseudogene TRBV3-2) and TRBJ1-1, with D maybe TRBD1 (5 bases). The germline V gene encodes CDR1 LGHDT and CDR2 YNNKEL (reference sequence). V lost 0 bases to trimming and J lost 2 bases, with 7 bases between them. The CDR3 runs 14 residues. The CDR3 region has the DNA TGTGCCAGCAGCCAAGAGACAGCCAACACTGAAGCTTTCTTT. Its translation is CASSQETANTEAFF.